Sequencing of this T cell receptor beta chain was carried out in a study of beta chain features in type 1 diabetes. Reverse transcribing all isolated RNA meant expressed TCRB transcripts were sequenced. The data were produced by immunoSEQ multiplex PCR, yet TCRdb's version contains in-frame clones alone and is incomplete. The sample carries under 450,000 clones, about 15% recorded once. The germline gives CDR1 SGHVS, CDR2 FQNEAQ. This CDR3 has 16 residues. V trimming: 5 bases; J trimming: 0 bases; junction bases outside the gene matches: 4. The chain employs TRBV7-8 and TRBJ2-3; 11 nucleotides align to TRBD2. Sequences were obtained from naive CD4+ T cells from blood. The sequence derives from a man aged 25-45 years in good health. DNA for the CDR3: TGTGCCAGCAGCCGTCGACTAGCGGGGAGCACAGATACGCAGTATTTT. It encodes CASSRRLAGSTDTQYF.